This entry is about one T cell receptor beta chain. Original analysis: How many nucleated cells were present was estimated from reference gene primer amplification. Assay used: immunoSEQ multiplex PCR; TCRdb lists only in-frame clones, some missing. The DNA was the basis for D and trimming; V, J and clone size are from that table. The table shows 250,000 to 350,000 clones, with 70% to 90% occurring only once. Trimming stripped 2 bases from V and 11 bases from J, with 10 bases between. The CDR3 is made up of 12 amino acids. CDR1 and CDR2 from the germline V gene are MNHEY and SVGEGT. These data are taken from a study of blood T cell repertoires in COVID-19. Background on the study: Acute and convalescent COVID-19 samples came from the United States, Italy and Spain. PBMCs, B-cell-depleted T cells, or T cells were the source of the cDNA or gDNA that made up the material.

This rearrangement joins TRBV6-2 or TRBV6-3 to TRBJ1-5; D remains unclear. The receptor comes from a woman in her forties or fifties with active or convalescent COVID-19. Sequencing was done on a sample of peripheral blood. DNA of the CDR3: TGTGCCAGCAGTTACCCAGGCCCATCCCAGCATTTT. This encodes CASSYPGPSQHF.